The rows below give T cell receptor beta chains drawn from one sample of a study of blood T cell repertoires in COVID-19. Clones were sequenced by immunoSEQ multiplex PCR, and TCRdb holds only the in-frame ones, with some missing. The sample lists around 330,000 clones, 87% occurring once. The sample taken for sequencing was PBMCs or T cells enriched from blood (not recorded which). These receptors were obtained from a woman in her late teens or twenties who had recovered from COVID-19. Each CDR3 is given with its conserved first and last residue. Fields, in order: V gene, CDR3 length, J gene, clone size, D gene, CDR3 protein, CDR3 DNA. The D gene is left open where the match is weak. A clone size is listed for some rows: how often the clone was seen (once, few, many), or a class if it is expanded.

v_gene: TRBV7-8
len: 16
j_gene: TRBJ2-7
abundance: -
d_gene: TRBD2
CDR3aa: CASSLAPGLAAGEQYF
CDR3nt: TGTGCCAGCAGCTTAGCGCCGGGACTAGCGGCAGGCGAGCAGTACTTC

v_gene: TRBV28
len: 16
j_gene: TRBJ2-1
abundance: -
d_gene: -
CDR3aa: CASSPRLSLVLDEQFF
CDR3nt: TGTGCCAGCAGTCCCCGACTGTCTCTGGTTCTTGATGAGCAGTTCTTC

v_gene: TRBV5-6
len: 15
j_gene: TRBJ2-7
abundance: -
d_gene: TRBD1
CDR3aa: CASSSPGQGTFGQYF
CDR3nt: TGTGCCAGCAGCTCACCGGGACAGGGAACCTTCGGGCAGTACTTC

v_gene: TRBV2
len: 14
j_gene: TRBJ2-3
abundance: -
d_gene: -
CDR3aa: CASSDRTSTDTQYF
CDR3nt: TGTGCCAGCAGTGATCGGACTTCCACAGATACGCAGTATTTT

v_gene: TRBV5-1
len: 18
j_gene: TRBJ2-2
abundance: -
d_gene: TRBD2
CDR3aa: CASSLGLAGGLGTGELFF
CDR3nt: TGCGCCAGCAGCTTGGGACTAGCGGGGGGGCTCGGCACCGGGGAGCTGTTTTTT

v_gene: TRBV5-1
len: 13
j_gene: TRBJ1-5
abundance: -
d_gene: -
CDR3aa: CASSLIGNQPQHF
CDR3nt: TGCGCCAGCAGCTTGATCGGCAATCAGCCCCAGCATTTT

v_gene: TRBV12-3/TRBV12-4
len: 13
j_gene: TRBJ2-4
abundance: -
d_gene: -
CDR3aa: CASSLNPRTSQYF
CDR3nt: TGTGCCAGCAGCCTAAACCCAAGGACAAGTCAGTACTTC

v_gene: TRBV7-2
len: 14
j_gene: TRBJ2-1
abundance: -
d_gene: -
CDR3aa: CASSFLGASNEQFF
CDR3nt: TGTGCCAGCAGCTTTTTAGGGGCAAGCAATGAGCAGTTCTTC

v_gene: TRBV10-3
len: 14
j_gene: TRBJ1-4
abundance: -
d_gene: -
CDR3aa: CAISALGGDEKLFF
CDR3nt: TGTGCCATCAGCGCCTTGGGGGGAGATGAAAAACTGTTTTTT

v_gene: TRBV30
len: 13
j_gene: TRBJ1-2
abundance: -
d_gene: -
CDR3aa: CAWTRDLYYGYTF
CDR3nt: TGTGCCTGGACCAGGGATTTGTACTATGGCTACACCTTC

v_gene: TRBV2
len: 14
j_gene: TRBJ2-3
abundance: -
d_gene: TRBD2
CDR3aa: CASRLAGGTDTQYF
CDR3nt: TGTGCCAGCAGACTAGCGGGGGGCACAGATACGCAGTATTTT

v_gene: TRBV27
len: 15
j_gene: TRBJ1-2
abundance: -
d_gene: TRBD1
CDR3aa: CASSLGQEPNYGYTF
CDR3nt: TGTGCCAGCAGTCTCGGACAGGAACCAAACTATGGCTACACCTTC

v_gene: TRBV12-3/TRBV12-4
len: 13
j_gene: TRBJ1-1
abundance: -
d_gene: -
CDR3aa: CASSYRLDTEAFF
CDR3nt: TGTGCCAGCAGTTATCGGTTGGACACTGAAGCTTTCTTT

v_gene: TRBV4-3
len: 16
j_gene: TRBJ2-3
abundance: -
d_gene: TRBD2
CDR3aa: CATSLGLAGGADTQYF
CDR3nt: TGCGCCACCTCCCTCGGGTTAGCGGGAGGAGCAGATACGCAGTATTTT

v_gene: TRBV6-2/TRBV6-3
len: 15
j_gene: TRBJ2-5
abundance: -
d_gene: TRBD1
CDR3aa: CASSYSFSQGETQYF
CDR3nt: TGTGCCAGCAGTTACTCTTTTTCACAGGGGGAGACCCAGTACTTC

v_gene: TRBV18
len: 15
j_gene: TRBJ2-1
abundance: -
d_gene: TRBD2
CDR3aa: CASSRGLAGENEQFF
CDR3nt: TGTGCCAGCTCACGTGGGCTAGCGGGAGAAAATGAGCAGTTCTTC

v_gene: TRBV4-3
len: 16
j_gene: TRBJ2-1
abundance: once
d_gene: TRBD2
CDR3aa: CASSQEGLAGGYEQFF
CDR3nt: TGCGCCAGCAGCCAAGAAGGCCTAGCGGGGGGCTATGAGCAGTTCTTC

v_gene: TRBV29-1
len: 11
j_gene: TRBJ1-1
abundance: -
d_gene: -
CDR3aa: CSVEVGEVAFF
CDR3nt: TGCAGCGTTGAAGTCGGAGAAGTAGCTTTCTTT

v_gene: TRBV6-2/TRBV6-3
len: 16
j_gene: TRBJ1-2
abundance: -
d_gene: TRBD1
CDR3aa: CASSGGQGKLNYGYTF
CDR3nt: TGTGCCAGCAGTGGAGGACAGGGGAAGTTGAACTATGGCTACACCTTC

v_gene: TRBV6-2/TRBV6-3
len: 18
j_gene: TRBJ1-5
abundance: -
d_gene: TRBD1
CDR3aa: CASSYPTGSPYSNQPQHF
CDR3nt: TGTGCCAGCAGTTACCCGACAGGGTCTCCGTATAGCAATCAGCCCCAGCATTTT

v_gene: TRBV7-2
len: 15
j_gene: TRBJ2-3
abundance: once
d_gene: TRBD2
CDR3aa: CASRGLAGDPDTQYF
CDR3nt: TGTGCCAGCAGGGGGCTAGCGGGAGACCCAGATACGCAGTATTTT

v_gene: TRBV5-1
len: 13
j_gene: TRBJ2-1
abundance: -
d_gene: TRBD1
CDR3aa: CASSQDRGGEQFF
CDR3nt: TGCGCCAGCAGCCAAGACAGGGGAGGTGAGCAGTTCTTC

v_gene: TRBV7-6
len: 15
j_gene: TRBJ1-5
abundance: -
d_gene: TRBD1
CDR3aa: CASSLTGNSNQPQHF
CDR3nt: TGTGCCAGCAGCTTGACAGGGAATAGCAATCAGCCCCAGCATTTT

v_gene: TRBV5-1
len: 14
j_gene: TRBJ1-1
abundance: -
d_gene: -
CDR3aa: CASSPRRMNTEAFF
CDR3nt: TGCGCCAGCAGTCCGAGGAGAATGAACACTGAAGCTTTCTTT

v_gene: TRBV2
len: 12
j_gene: TRBJ1-5
abundance: few
d_gene: -
CDR3aa: CASSGGNQPQHF
CDR3nt: TGTGCCAGCTCGGGGGGGAATCAGCCCCAGCATTTT

v_gene: TRBV7-9
len: 18
j_gene: TRBJ1-4
abundance: -
d_gene: -
CDR3aa: CASSHGEVGVGTNEKLFF
CDR3nt: TGTGCCAGCAGCCATGGAGAGGTTGGCGTTGGGACTAATGAAAAACTGTTTTTT

v_gene: TRBV6-2/TRBV6-3
len: 15
j_gene: TRBJ2-3
abundance: -
d_gene: TRBD2
CDR3aa: CASSRASGSTDTQYF
CDR3nt: TGTGCCAGCAGTCGTGCTAGCGGCTCCACAGATACGCAGTATTTT

v_gene: TRBV5-1
len: 16
j_gene: TRBJ1-6
abundance: -
d_gene: TRBD1
CDR3aa: CASSLTSGTVTSPLHF
CDR3nt: TGCGCCAGCAGCTTGACCTCCGGGACAGTGACTTCACCCCTCCACTTT